The entry that follows covers one T cell receptor beta chain sequence. Its recognized antigen is unknown. Base-call qualities are not available, and no considerably larger clone is one nucleotide away. Healthy HIV-negative adults with no recently reported acute infections or vaccinations were included as donors. Every donor was a Caucasian adult residing in Nashville, Tennessee, USA. CD4+ T cells were enriched by magnetic negative selection, after which naive cells were positively selected on CD45RA and the negative fraction was taken as the memory subset. Blood was obtained by leukapheresis, after which PBMCs were separated by Ficoll-Histopaque density gradient centrifugation and cryopreserved in liquid nitrogen vapor phase. Analytical flow cytometry was used to check the purity and quantity of each magnetically sorted T cell population. Genomic DNA was isolated from every sorted fraction and measured by UV absorbance on a Nanodrop 2000c.

CDR1 and CDR2 are read off the germline V gene as SGHRS and YFSETQ. From cysteine to phenylalanine, the CDR3 is 22 amino acids long. Only the CDR3 part of the read is kept: 66 bases, read in frame from the first base. Trimming removed 2 bases from V and 7 bases from J; the gene matches leave 31 bases unexplained. TCR CDR3 regions were amplified from genomic DNA by multiplex PCR using the deep immunoSEQ assay. Genomic DNA extracted from each cell subset was distributed evenly over all wells of several immunoSEQ 96-well plates, and each plate served as one replicate. For sorted subsets, 150 to 250 ng of genomic DNA, equivalent to about 30,000 T cell genomes, went into each replicate PCR. The purified libraries were quantified using a Qubit 3.0 fluorometer, sized with a Bioanalyzer 2100, and then quantified again using the KAPA Library Quantification kit. A separate single-read 150-cycle Illumina NextSeq 550 flow cell was used to sequence each immunoSEQ 96-well plate. The authors processed their data as follows. The immunoSEQ output contained only junctional sequences without quality scores, so filtering could not match that applied to full-length reads. To assign V/J genes and CDR3, sequences were annotated using PyIR, a Python wrapper for IgBLAST v1.9, with IMGT germline references. Reads were filtered out if the reads had weak V/J assignments (E-value above 1e-6), no CDR3, stop codons, out-of-frame junctions, or ambiguous translated residues. A V3J clonotype was defined by an identical inferred V gene, J gene, and CDR3 amino acid sequence. The percentage overlap between two repertoires was calculated by dividing the number of shared unique clonotypes by the size of the smaller repertoire. RTK rarefaction, the Chao1 estimator, and Recon v2.1 estimates of unobserved clonotypes were used to assess repertoire richness. OLGA was used to compute generation probabilities for all TCRbeta clonotypes that the gDNA method yielded from a few donors. This immuneACCESS table, as held by TCRdb, lists in-frame sequences with V and J called but not all clones. Of the missing ones, under half trace to an unresolved V gene in checked studies; the others have no known cause. The V and J calls and the clone size are those of that table, but D and trimming were determined from the DNA. The sample table holds about 2.4 million clones, of which approximately 94% were seen once. The ten largest make up about 0.13% of the sample.

The source of the sample is a study of shared clonotypes between healthy human individuals (dated by TCRdb to the early 2020s). Broadly, across the study: A couple of women and a few men aged 18 to 49 years were included in the cohort. For each donor, CD4 naive and CD4 memory were each given three plates, CD8 naive was given two plates, and CD8 memory was given one plate. Blood TCR repertoires of a handful of healthy adults were deeply sequenced to estimate repertoire size and the extent of clonotype sharing between individuals. Libraries were prepared and TCR repertoires were sequenced by different laboratories using diverse techniques, in order to increase sequencing depth and limit assay-specific biases. Each donor's leukapheresis produced roughly between roughly 0.9 and 9 billion PBMCs. What the work shows at the level of the full study, not this receptor alone: The genetic and exposure-history diversity represented was limited by the small number of donors. Naive subsets generally had larger estimated clonotype richness than memory subsets. Pairwise subsampling led to the expectation that sequencing depth would affect the degree of clonotype sharing among donors. Higher generation probabilities were observed for clonotypes shared by all four sorted-subset donors than for non-shared clonotypes. When several donors were compared, the shared fraction of clonotypes was about 5.2% for naive CD4, 3.5% to 4% for naive CD8, more than 2% for memory CD4, and 0.3% to 0.5% for memory CD8. Only blood was sampled, and tissue TCR repertoires likely differ from those in blood. Even with the large sequencing depth, rarefaction of the sorted-subset datasets indicated that sequencing was incomplete.

The rearranged chain carries TRBV5-1 and TRBJ1-2; 8 bases in between match TRBD1. The sequenced sample was naive CD4+ T cells sorted from blood. Read against the paper, the sample's cell subset or site label means: CD45RA+ positively selected. This receptor was obtained from a man aged 18 to 29 in good health. In nucleotide form, the sequence is TGCGCCAGCAGCTTTCTTGGGAAGGGCCAGGGGGCAGTCCTCCGTATTCCATTTGGCTACACCTTC. This is translated as CASSFLGKGQGAVLRIPFGYTF.